This TCR beta chain was captured by sequencing in a study of radiation and T cells in renal cell carcinoma. The time point was: baseline pretreatment blood. Documented treatment: 15 Gy SBRT to primary tumor, nephrectomy 4 weeks later. Trimming cost V 7 bases and J 0 bases, with 6 bases left between them. The CDR3 covers 12 residues. Germline V gene data show CDR1 as ENHRY and CDR2 as SYGVKD. The table came from immunoSEQ multiplex PCR; TCRdb's copy has only in-frame clones and leaves some out. The sample shows about 59,000 clones, 78% of them seen only once. The V call is TRBV10-3, the J call TRBJ1-1; D unresolved. The origin of this receptor is a man in his 60s with renal cell carcinoma. This sample comprised blood, obtained from a patient whose treatment included radiotherapy and nephrectomy. The CDR3 DNA reads TGTGCCATCAACTCGGTGAACACTGAAGCTTTCTTT. Protein: CAINSVNTEAFF.